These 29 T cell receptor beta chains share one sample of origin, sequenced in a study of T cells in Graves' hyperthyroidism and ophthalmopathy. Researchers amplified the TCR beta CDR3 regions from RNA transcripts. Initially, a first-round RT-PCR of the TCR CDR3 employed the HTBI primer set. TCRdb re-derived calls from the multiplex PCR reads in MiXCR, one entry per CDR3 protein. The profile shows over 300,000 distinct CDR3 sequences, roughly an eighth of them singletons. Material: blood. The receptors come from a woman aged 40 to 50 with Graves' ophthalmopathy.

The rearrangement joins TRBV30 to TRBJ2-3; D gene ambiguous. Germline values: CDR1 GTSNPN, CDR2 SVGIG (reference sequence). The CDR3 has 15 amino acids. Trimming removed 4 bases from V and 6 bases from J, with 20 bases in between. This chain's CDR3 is CAWKFRSGRTDTQYF. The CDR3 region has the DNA TGTGCCTGGAAGTTCCGGTCGGGTAGGACCGATACGCAGTATTTT.

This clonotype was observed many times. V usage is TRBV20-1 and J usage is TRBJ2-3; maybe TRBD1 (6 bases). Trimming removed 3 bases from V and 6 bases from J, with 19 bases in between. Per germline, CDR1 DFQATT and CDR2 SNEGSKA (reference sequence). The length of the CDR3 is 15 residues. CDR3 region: CSASHPTGRRDTQYF. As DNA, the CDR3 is TGCAGTGCTAGCCACCCAACAGGGAGAAGGGATACGCAGTATTTT.

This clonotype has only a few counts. CDR3 amino acids: CASSGGSINYEQYF. In nucleotides, the CDR3 is TGTGCCAGCAGCGGAGGGAGTATCAACTACGAGCAGTACTTC. The rearrangement joins TRBV9 to TRBJ2-7; D is perhaps TRBD2 (5 bases). Germline CDR1 and CDR2: SGDLS and YYNGEE. The CDR3 contains 14 residues. V was trimmed by 3 bases and J by 3 bases, leaving 13 bases between them.

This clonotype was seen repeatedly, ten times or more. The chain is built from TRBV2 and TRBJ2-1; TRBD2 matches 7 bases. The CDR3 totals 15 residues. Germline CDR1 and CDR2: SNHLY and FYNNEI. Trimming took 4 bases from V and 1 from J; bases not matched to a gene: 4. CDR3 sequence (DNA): TGTGCCAGCAGTGTAGAGCGGGGATCCTACAATGAGCAGTTCTTC. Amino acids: CASSVERGSYNEQFF.

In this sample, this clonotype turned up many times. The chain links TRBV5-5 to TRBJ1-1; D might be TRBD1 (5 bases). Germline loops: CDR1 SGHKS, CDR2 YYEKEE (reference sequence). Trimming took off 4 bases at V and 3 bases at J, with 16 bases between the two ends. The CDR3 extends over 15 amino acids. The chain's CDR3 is CASSRPLAGYTEAFF. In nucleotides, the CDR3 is TGTGCCAGCAGCCGCCCGCTGGCAGGGTACACTGAAGCTTTCTTT.

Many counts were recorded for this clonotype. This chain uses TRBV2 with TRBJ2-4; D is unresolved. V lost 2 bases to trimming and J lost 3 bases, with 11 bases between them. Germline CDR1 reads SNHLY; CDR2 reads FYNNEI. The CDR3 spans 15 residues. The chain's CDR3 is CASSESRASKNIQYF. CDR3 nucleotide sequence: TGTGCCAGCAGTGAATCAAGGGCGAGCAAAAACATTCAGTACTTC.

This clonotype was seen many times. The CDR3 DNA is TGTGCCAGCAGTTTATGGACTAGCGGGGGCCGAGATACGCAGTATTTT. Residues: CASSLWTSGGRDTQYF. The chain couples TRBV27 to TRBJ2-3, with 13 bases matching TRBD2. The ends lost 1 base at V and 5 bases at J; junction bases unmatched: 3. The germline CDR1 and CDR2 sequences are MNHEY and SMNVEV (reference sequence). The CDR3 has 16 amino acids.

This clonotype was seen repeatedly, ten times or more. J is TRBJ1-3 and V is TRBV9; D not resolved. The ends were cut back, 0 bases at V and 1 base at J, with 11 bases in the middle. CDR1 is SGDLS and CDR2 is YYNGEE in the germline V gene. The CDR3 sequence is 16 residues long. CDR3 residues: CASSVGLLGSGNTIYF. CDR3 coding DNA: TGTGCCAGCAGCGTAGGGCTGTTAGGGTCTGGAAACACCATATATTTT.

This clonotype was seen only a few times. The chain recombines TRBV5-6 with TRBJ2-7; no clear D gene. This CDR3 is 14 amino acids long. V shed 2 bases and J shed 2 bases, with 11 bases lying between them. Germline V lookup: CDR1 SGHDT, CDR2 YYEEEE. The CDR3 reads CASSFGSAAYEQYF. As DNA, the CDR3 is TGTGCCAGCAGCTTTGGGTCAGCCGCCTACGAGCAGTACTTC.

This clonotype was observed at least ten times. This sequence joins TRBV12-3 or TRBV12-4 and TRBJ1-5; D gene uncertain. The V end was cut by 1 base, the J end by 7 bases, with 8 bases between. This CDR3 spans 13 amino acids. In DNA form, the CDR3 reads TGTGCCAGCAGTTTAGGAGGAGGGCAGCCCCAGCATTTT. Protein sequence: CASSLGGGQPQHF.

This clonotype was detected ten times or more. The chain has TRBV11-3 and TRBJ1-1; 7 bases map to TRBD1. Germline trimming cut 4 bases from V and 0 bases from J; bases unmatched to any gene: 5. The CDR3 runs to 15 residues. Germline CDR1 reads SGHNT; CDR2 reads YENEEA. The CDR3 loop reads CASSSAGTVNTEAFF. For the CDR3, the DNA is TGTGCCAGCAGCTCGGCCGGGACAGTGAACACTGAAGCTTTCTTT.

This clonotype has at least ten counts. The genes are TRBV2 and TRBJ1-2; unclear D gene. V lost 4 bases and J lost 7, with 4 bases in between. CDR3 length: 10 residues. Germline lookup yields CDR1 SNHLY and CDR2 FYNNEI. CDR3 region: CASSVVGYTF. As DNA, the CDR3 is TGTGCCAGCAGTGTCGTTGGCTACACCTTC.

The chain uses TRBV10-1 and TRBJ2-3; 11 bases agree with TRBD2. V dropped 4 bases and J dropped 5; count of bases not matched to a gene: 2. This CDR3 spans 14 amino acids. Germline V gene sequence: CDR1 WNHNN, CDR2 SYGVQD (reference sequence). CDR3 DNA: TGCGCCAGCAGTGGGGGGACTAGCGGAGATACGCAGTATTTT. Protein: CASSGGTSGDTQYF.

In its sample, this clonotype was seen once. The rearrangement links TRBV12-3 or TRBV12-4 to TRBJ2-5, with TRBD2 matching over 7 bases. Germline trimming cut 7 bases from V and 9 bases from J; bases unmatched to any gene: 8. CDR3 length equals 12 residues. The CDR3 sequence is CASKKPGGSQYF. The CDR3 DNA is TGTGCCAGCAAAAAACCGGGAGGTTCCCAGTACTTC.

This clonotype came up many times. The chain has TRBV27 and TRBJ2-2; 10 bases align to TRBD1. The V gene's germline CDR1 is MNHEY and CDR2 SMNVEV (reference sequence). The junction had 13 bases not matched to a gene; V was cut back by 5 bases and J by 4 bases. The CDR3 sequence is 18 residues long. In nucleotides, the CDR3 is TGTGCCAGCAGTACACCGGGACAGGGGTCTCGAGGCACCGGGGAGCTGTTTTTT. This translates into CASSTPGQGSRGTGELFF.

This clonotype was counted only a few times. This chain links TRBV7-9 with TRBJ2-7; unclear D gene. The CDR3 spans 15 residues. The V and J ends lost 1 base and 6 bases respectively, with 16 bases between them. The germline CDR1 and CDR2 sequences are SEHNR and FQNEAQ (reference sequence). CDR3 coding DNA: TGTGCCAGCAGCTTAGATATGACGACCTTAAGCGAGCAGTACTTC. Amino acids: CASSLDMTTLSEQYF.

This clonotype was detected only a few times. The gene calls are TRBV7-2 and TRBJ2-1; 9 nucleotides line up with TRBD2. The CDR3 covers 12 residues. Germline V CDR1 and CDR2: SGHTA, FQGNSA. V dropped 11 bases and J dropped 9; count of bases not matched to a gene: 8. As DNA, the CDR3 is TGTGCCGGGGGCGGGAGGGCCCGTGAGCAGTTCTTC. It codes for CAGGGRAREQFF.

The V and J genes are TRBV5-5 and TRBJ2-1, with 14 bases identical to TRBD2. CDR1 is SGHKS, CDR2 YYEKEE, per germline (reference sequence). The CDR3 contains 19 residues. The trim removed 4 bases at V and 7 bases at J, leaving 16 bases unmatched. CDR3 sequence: CASSLQTGWTSGRFNEQFF. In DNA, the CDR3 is TGTGCCAGCAGCCTGCAGACAGGGTGGACTAGCGGGAGGTTTAATGAGCAGTTCTTC.

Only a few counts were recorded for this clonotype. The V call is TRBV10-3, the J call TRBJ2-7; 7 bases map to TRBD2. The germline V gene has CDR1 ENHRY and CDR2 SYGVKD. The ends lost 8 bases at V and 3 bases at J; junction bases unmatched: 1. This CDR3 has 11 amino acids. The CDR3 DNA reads TGTGCCATCTCTAGCGGCTACGAGCAGTACTTC. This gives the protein CAISSGYEQYF.

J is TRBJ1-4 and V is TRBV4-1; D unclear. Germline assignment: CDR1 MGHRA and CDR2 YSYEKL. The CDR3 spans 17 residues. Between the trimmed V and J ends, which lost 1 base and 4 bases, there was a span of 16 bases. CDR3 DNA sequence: TGCGCCAGCAGCCAAGGGTTAGCTGGGATTAGTAATGAAAAACTGTTTTTT. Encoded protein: CASSQGLAGISNEKLFF.

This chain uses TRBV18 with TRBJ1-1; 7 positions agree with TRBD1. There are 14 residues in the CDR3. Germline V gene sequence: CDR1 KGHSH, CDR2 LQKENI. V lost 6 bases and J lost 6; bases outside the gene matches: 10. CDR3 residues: CASSSDRARAEAFF. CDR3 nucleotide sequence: TGTGCCAGCTCCAGCGACAGGGCGAGAGCTGAAGCTTTCTTT.

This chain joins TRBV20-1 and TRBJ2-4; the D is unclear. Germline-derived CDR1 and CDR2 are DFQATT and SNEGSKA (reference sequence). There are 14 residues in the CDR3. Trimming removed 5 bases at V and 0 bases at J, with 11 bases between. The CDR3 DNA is TGCAGTGCTTCTCCGGTGGGAGCCAAAAACATTCAGTACTTC. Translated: CSASPVGAKNIQYF.

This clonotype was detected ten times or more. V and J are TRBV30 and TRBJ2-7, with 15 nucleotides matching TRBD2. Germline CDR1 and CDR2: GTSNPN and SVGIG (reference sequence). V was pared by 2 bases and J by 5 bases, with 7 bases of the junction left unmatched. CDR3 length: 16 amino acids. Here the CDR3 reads CAWSQGLAGGPNEQYV. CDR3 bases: TGTGCCTGGAGTCAAGGACTAGCGGGAGGGCCCAACGAGCAGTACGTC.

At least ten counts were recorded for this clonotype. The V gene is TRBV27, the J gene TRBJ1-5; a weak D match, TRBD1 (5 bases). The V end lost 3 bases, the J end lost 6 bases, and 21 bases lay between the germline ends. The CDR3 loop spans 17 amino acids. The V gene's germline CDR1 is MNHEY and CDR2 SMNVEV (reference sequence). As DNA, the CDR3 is TGTGCCAGCAGTTTGACGGGCCTCCGAAGAAGGGGTCAGCCCCAGCATTTT. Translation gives CASSLTGLRRRGQPQHF.

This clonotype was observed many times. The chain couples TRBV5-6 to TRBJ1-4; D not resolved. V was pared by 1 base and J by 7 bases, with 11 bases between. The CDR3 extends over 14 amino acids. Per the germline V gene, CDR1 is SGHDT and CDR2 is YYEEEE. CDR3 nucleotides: TGTGCCAGCAGCTTGTTGGGTCCCGGTGAAAAACTGTTTTTT. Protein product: CASSLLGPGEKLFF.

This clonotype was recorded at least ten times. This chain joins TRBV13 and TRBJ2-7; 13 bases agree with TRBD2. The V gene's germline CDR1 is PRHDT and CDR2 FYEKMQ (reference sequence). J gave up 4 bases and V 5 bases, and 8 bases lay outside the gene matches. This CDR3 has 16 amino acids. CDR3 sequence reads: CASSKGLAGWGYEQYF. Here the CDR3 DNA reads TGTGCCAGCAGCAAGGGACTAGCGGGATGGGGGTACGAGCAGTACTTC.

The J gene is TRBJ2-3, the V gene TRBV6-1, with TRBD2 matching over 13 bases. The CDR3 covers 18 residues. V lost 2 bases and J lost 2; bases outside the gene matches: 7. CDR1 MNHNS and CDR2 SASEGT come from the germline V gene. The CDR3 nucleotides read TGTGCCAGCAGTGAACCCAGGACTAGCGGGGGCCCCACAGATACGCAGTATTTT. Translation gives CASSEPRTSGGPTDTQYF.

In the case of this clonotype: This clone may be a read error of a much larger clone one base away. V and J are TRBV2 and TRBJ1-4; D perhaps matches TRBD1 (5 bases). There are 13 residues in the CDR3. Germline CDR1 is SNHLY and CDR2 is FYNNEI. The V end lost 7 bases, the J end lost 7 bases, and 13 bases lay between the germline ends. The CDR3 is CASKQVVREKLFF. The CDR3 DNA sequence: TGTGCCAGCAAACAGGTCGTACGTGAAAAACTGTTTTTT.

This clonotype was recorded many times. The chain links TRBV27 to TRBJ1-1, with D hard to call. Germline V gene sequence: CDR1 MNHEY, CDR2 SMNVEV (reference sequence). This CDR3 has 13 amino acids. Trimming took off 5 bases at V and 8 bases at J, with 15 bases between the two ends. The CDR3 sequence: CASSPLVPREAFF. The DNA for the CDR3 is TGTGCCAGCAGTCCTCTGGTCCCTCGGGAAGCTTTCTTT.